This T cell receptor (beta chain) was captured by sequencing in a study of identical twins. Trimming left V 1 base short and J 12 bases short, with 10 bases between. Germline V gene data show CDR1 as SEHNR and CDR2 as FQNEAQ (reference sequence). This CDR3 contains 12 residues. TCRdb re-called the 5' RACE reads with MiXCR, one entry per CDR3 protein. Among 600,000 to 800,000 distinct CDR3 sequences, 21% were seen once, and the ten largest hold about 4.3%. This sample was shared with a second study, whose subject was T cells expressing NK-cell markers.

Sequenced material: PBMCs. This TCR was recovered from a young woman in good health. The rearrangement uses TRBV7-9 and TRBJ2-1, with D tentatively TRBD1 (6 bases). The CDR3: CASSLVGAGQFF. CDR3 bases: TGTGCCAGCAGCTTAGTGGGGGCGGGGCAGTTCTTC.